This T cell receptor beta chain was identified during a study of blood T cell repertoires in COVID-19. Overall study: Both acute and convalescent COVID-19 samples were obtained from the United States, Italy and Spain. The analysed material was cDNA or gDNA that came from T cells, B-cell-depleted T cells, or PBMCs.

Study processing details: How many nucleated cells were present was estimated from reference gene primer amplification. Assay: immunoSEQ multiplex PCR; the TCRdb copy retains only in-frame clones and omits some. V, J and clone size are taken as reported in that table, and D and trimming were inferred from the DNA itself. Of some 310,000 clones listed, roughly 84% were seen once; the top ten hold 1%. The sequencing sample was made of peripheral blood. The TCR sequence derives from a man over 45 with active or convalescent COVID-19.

CDR3 bases: TGTGCCAGCAGCACCCGGGACAGGGGTCGCAATGAGCAGTTCTTC. Its translation: CASSTRDRGRNEQFF. V gene TRBV3-1 (or the pseudogene TRBV3-2) combines with J gene TRBJ2-1; 10 bases are a match to TRBD1. Germline CDR1 and CDR2: LGHDT and YNNKEL (reference sequence). CDR3 size: 15 residues. The V segment lost 5 bases and the J segment 6 bases; nucleotides outside the gene matches: 7.